Reported below is one TCR beta chain. The antigen is not known. The data stem from a study of shared clonotypes between healthy human individuals. The input for sorted-subset replicate PCRs was 200 to 250 ng DNA, around 27,000 T cell genomes. Assay used: immunoSEQ multiplex PCR; TCRdb lists only in-frame clones, some missing. Of a few hundred thousand clones listed, roughly 84% are singletons. Study-level findings and limits: Among a few donors, roughly 5% of naive CD4 clonotypes were found in common. Generation probabilities of non-shared clonotypes were lower (relative to those shared by all four donors). Owing to a small donor count, the genetic and exposure-history diversity represented was limited.

The V gene's germline CDR1 is PRHDT and CDR2 FYEKMQ (reference sequence). Deletions cut 5 bases from V and 2 bases from J, with 12 bases between. The CDR3 loop spans 14 amino acids. The genes are TRBV13 and TRBJ1-1; D remains ambiguous. This receptor was identified in a man aged 18 to 29 in good health. The specimen sequenced was memory CD8+ T cells sorted from blood. Subset here: CD45RO+ cells pooled with CCR7-negative TemRA cells. The CDR3 region is CASSPPQPNTEAFF. The CDR3, as DNA: TGTGCCAGCAGCCCCCCACAGCCCAACACTGAAGCTTTCTTT. Full variable domain (outside the CDR3, taken from reference TRBV13 and TRBJ1-1): AAGVIQSPRHLIKEKRETATLKCYPIPRHDTVYWYQQGPGQDPQFLISFYEKMQSDKGSIPDRFSAQQFSDYHSELNMSSLELGDSALYFCASSPPQPNTEAFFGQGTRLTVV.